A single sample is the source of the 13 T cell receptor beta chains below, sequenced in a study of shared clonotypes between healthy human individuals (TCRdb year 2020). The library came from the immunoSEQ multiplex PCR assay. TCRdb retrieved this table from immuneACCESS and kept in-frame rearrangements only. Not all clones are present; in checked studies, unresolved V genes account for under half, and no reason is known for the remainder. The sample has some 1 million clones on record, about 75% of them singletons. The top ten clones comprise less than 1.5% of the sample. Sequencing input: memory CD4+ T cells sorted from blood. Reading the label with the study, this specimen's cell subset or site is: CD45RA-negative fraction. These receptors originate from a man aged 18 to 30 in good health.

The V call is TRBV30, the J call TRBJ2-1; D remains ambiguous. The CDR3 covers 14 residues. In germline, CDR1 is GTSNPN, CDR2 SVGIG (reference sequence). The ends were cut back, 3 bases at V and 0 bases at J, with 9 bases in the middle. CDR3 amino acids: CAWSPLSSYNEQFF. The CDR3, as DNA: TGTGCCTGGAGCCCCCTAAGCTCCTACAATGAGCAGTTCTTC.

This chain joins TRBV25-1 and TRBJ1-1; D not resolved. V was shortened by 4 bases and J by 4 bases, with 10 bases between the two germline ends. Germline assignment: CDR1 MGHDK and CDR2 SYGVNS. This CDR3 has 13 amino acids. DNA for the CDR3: TGTGCCAGCAGTGTTGGTACGGGCACTGAAGCTTTCTTT. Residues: CASSVGTGTEAFF.

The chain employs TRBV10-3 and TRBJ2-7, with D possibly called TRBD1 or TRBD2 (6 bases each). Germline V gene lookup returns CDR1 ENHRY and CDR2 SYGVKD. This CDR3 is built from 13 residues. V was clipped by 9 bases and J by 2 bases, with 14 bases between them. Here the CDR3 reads CAIRDGGTYEQYF. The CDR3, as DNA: TGTGCCATTCGGGACGGGGGCACCTACGAGCAGTACTTC.

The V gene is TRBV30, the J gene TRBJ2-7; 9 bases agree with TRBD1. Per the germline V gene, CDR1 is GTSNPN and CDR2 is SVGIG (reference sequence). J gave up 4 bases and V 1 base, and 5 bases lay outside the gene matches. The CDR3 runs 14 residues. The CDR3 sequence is CAWSGGTGFYEQYF. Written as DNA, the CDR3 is TGTGCCTGGAGTGGGGGGACAGGGTTTTACGAGCAGTACTTC. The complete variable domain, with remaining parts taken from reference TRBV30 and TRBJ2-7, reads SQTIHQWPATLVQPVGSPLSLECTVEGTSNPNLYWYRQAAGRGLQLLFYSVGIGQISSEVPQNLSASRPQDRQFILSSKKLLLSDSGFYLCAWSGGTGFYEQYFGPGTRLTVT.

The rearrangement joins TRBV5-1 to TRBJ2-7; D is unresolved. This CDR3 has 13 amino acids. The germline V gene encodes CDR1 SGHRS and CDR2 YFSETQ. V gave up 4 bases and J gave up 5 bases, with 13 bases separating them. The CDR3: CASSMQDGHEQYF. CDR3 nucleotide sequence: TGCGCCAGCAGCATGCAGGATGGCCACGAGCAGTACTTC.

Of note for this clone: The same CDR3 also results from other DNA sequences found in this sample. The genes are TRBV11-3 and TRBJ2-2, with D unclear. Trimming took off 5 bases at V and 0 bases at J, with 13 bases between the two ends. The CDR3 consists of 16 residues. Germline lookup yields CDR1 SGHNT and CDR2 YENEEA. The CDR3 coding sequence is TGTGCCAGCAGCCTAGGGTCCAGTTCGAACACCGGGGAGCTGTTTTTT. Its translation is CASSLGSSSNTGELFF.

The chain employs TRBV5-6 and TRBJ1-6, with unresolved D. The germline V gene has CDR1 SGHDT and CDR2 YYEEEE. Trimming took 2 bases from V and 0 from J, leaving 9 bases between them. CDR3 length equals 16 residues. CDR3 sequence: CASSLMGSSYNSPLHF. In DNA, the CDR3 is TGTGCCAGCAGCTTAATGGGGAGCTCCTATAATTCACCCCTCCACTTT.

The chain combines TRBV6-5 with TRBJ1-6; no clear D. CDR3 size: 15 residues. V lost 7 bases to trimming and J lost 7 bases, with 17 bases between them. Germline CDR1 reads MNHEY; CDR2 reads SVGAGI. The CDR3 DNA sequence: TGTGCCAGCACCTCCGGCGACACTCAAAATTCACCCCTCCACTTT. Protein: CASTSGDTQNSPLHF.

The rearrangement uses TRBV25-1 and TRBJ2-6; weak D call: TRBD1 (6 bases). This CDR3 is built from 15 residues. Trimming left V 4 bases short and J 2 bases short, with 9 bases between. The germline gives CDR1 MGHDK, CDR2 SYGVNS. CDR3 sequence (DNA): TGTGCCAGCAGTGTAAACAGGGCTGGGGCCAACGTCCTGACTTTC. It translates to CASSVNRAGANVLTF.

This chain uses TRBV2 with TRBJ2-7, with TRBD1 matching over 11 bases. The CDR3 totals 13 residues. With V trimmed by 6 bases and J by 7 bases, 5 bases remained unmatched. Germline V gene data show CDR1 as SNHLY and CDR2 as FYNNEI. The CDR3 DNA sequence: TGTGCCAGCAGAAGGGGACAGGGGGGGGAGCAGTACTTC. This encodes CASRRGQGGEQYF. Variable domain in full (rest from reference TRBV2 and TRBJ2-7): EPEVTQTPSHQVTQMGQEVILRCVPISNHLYFYWYRQILGQKVEFLVSFYNNEISEKSEIFDDQFSVERPDGSNFTLKIRSTKLEDSAMYFCASRRGQGGEQYFGPGTRLTVT.

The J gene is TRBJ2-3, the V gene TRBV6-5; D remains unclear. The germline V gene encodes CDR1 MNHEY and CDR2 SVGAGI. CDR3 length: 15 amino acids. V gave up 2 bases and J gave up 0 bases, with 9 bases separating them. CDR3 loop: CASSYGKWSTDTQYF. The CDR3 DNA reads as TGTGCCAGCAGTTACGGTAAGTGGAGCACAGATACGCAGTATTTT.

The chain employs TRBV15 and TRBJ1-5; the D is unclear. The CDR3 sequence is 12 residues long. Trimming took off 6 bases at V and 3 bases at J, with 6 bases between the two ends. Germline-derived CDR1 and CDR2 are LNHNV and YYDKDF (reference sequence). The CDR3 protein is CATRTDNQPQHF. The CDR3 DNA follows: TGTGCCACCAGGACCGACAATCAGCCCCAGCATTTT.

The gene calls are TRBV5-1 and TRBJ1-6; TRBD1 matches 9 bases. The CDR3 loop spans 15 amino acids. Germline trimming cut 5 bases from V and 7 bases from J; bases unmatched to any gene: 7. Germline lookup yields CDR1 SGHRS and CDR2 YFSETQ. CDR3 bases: TGCGCCAGCAGGGGGACAGGGTTCGTAAATTCACCCCTCCACTTT. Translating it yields CASRGTGFVNSPLHF.